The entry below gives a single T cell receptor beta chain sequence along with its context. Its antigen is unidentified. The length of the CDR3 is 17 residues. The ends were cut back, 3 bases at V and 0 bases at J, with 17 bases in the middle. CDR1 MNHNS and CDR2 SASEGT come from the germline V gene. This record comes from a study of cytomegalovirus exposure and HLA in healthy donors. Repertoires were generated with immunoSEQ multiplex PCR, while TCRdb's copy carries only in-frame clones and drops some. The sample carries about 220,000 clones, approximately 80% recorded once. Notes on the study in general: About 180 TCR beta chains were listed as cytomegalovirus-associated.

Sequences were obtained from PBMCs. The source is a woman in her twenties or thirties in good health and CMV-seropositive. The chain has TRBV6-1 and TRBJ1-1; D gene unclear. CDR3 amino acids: CASSDRLSGSLNTEAFF. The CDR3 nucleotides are TGTGCCAGCAGTGACCGCCTTTCGGGGAGCCTGAACACTGAAGCTTTCTTT.